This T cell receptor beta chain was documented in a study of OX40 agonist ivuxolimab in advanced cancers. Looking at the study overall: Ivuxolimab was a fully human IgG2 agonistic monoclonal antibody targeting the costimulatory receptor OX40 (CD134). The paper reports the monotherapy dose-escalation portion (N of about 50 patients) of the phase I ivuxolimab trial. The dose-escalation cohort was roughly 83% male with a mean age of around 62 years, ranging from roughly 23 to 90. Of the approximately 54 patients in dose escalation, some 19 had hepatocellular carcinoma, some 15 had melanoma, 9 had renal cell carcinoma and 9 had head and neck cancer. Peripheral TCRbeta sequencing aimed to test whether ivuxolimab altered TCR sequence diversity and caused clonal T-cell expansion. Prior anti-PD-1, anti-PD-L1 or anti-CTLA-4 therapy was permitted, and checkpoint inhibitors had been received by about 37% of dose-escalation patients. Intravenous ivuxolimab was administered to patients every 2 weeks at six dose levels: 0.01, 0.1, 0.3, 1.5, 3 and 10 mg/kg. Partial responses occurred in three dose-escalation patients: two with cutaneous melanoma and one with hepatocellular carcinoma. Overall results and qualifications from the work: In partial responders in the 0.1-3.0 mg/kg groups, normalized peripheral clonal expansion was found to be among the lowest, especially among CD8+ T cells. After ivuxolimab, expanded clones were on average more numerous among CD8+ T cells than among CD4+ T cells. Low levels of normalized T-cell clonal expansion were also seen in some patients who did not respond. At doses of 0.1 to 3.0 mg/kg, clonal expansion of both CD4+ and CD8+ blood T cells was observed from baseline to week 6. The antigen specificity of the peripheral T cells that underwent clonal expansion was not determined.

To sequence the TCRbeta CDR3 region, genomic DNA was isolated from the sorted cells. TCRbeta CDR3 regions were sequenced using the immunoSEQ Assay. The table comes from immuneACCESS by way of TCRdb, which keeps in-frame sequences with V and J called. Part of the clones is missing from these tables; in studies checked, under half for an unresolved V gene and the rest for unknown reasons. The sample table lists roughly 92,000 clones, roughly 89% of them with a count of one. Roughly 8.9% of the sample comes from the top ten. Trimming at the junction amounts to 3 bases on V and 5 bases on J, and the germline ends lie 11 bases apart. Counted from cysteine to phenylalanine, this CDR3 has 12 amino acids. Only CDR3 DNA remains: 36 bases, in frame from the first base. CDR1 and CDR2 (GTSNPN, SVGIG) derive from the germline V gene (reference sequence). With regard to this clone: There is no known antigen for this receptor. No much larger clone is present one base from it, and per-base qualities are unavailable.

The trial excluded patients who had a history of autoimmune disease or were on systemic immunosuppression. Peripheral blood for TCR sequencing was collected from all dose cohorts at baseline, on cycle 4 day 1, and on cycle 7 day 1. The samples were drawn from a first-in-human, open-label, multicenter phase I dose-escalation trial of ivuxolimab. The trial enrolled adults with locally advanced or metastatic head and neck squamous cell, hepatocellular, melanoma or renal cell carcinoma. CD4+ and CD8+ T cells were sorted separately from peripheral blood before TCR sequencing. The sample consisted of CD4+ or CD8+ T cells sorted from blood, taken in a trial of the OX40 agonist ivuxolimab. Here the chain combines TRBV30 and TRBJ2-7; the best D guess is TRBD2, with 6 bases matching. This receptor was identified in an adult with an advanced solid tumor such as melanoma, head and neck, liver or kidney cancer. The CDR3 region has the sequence CAWSGLSHEQYF. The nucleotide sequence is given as TGTGCCTGGAGCGGACTAAGCCACGAGCAGTACTTC.